The 14 T cell receptor beta chains below were found in one sample sequenced in a study of PD-1 blockade in mismatch repair-deficient tumors. The protocol was immunoSEQ multiplex PCR, while the TCRdb copy is restricted to in-frame clones and leaves out a portion. The table lists under 50,000 clones, approximately 88% of them singletons. The material sequenced was PBMCs, taken about 40 weeks after starting pembrolizumab. These receptors were obtained from an adult with mismatch repair-deficient cancer.

The chain has TRBV18 and TRBJ1-3; possibly TRBD1 for D (6 bases). The ends were cut back, 3 bases at V and 6 bases at J, with 21 bases in the middle. Germline lookup yields CDR1 KGHSH and CDR2 LQKENI. The CDR3 has 17 amino acids. CDR3 residues: CASSPLTPRTVANTIYF. The CDR3 DNA sequence: TGTGCCAGCTCACCGTTGACGCCTCGGACAGTCGCAAACACCATATATTTT.

The rearrangement uses TRBV9 and TRBJ2-5; no firm D call. The V end was cut by 0 bases, the J end by 5 bases, with 8 bases between. This CDR3 has 13 residues. CDR1 and CDR2 from the germline V gene are SGDLS and YYNGEE. This chain's CDR3 is CASSVGLEETQYF. The DNA of the CDR3 is TGTGCCAGCAGCGTAGGGTTAGAGGAGACCCAGTACTTC.

The chain has TRBV30 and TRBJ2-3, with 9 bases lining up with TRBD1. Germline V CDR1 and CDR2: GTSNPN, SVGIG (reference sequence). CDR3 size: 15 residues. The junction had 13 bases not matched to a gene; V was cut back by 5 bases and J by 7 bases. For the CDR3, the DNA is TGTGCCTGGGGGATCGGGACAGGGCTTACTTATACGCAGTATTTT. It encodes CAWGIGTGLTYTQYF. Using reference TRBV30 and TRBJ2-3 for the parts outside the CDR3, the full variable domain is SQTIHQWPATLVQPVGSPLSLECTVEGTSNPNLYWYRQAAGRGLQLLFYSVGIGQISSEVPQNLSASRPQDRQFILSSKKLLLSDSGFYLCAWGIGTGLTYTQYFGPGTRLTVL.

This clone was picked up a small number of times. The rearrangement joins TRBV7-9 to TRBJ2-7; the D is unclear. The CDR3 runs 14 residues. V was pared by 5 bases and J by 4 bases, with 15 bases between. Germline V gene sequence: CDR1 SEHNR, CDR2 FQNEAQ (reference sequence). The DNA for the CDR3 is TGTGCCAGCAGCCTCCCCCACCCTAATTACGAGCAGTACTTC. This gives the protein CASSLPHPNYEQYF. The whole variable domain, filled in from reference TRBV7-9 and TRBJ2-7, reads DTGVSQNPRHKITKRGQNVTFRCDPISEHNRLYWYRQTLGQGPEFLTYFQNEAQLEKSRLLSDRFSAERPKGSFSTLEIQRTEQGDSAMYLCASSLPHPNYEQYFGPGTRLTVT.

V gene TRBV5-1 combines with J gene TRBJ2-7; the match to TRBD2 covers 9 bases. Germline trimming cut 4 bases from V and 1 base from J; bases unmatched to any gene: 3. The germline gives CDR1 SGHRS, CDR2 YFSETQ. The CDR3 totals 14 residues. CDR3 bases: TGCGCCAGCAGCAGACTAGCGGATTCCTACGAGCAGTACTTC. It encodes CASSRLADSYEQYF.

This chain uses TRBV18 with TRBJ2-5, with 11 bases aligning to TRBD1. This CDR3 comprises 15 residues. Germline V lookup: CDR1 KGHSH, CDR2 LQKENI. Unmatched junction bases numbered 9, after V lost 6 bases and J lost 6 bases. The CDR3 region has the DNA TGTGCCAGCTCTAGGACAGGGGGCGAAGGGAAGACCCAGTACTTC. Protein: CASSRTGGEGKTQYF.

The V and J genes are TRBV27 and TRBJ2-3; D not certain. V lost 6 bases, J lost 2 bases, and 6 bases lay in between. This CDR3 comprises 12 residues. Germline assignment: CDR1 MNHEY and CDR2 SMNVEV (reference sequence). The CDR3 DNA sequence: TGTGCCAGCAGATCGTACACAGATACGCAGTATTTT. Protein product: CASRSYTDTQYF.

The chain uses TRBV4-2 and TRBJ2-3, with 9 positions matching TRBD2. CDR1 is LGHNA and CDR2 is YNFKEQ in the germline V gene. V lost 7 bases to trimming and J lost 2 bases; unmatched junction nucleotides: 10. This CDR3 comprises 16 residues. CDR3: CASTDPGTSPTDTQYF. DNA for the CDR3: TGTGCCAGCACGGACCCCGGGACTAGCCCCACAGATACGCAGTATTTT.

This chain joins TRBV28 and TRBJ2-7; a possible D gene is TRBD1 (6 bases). Trimming left V 3 bases short and J 2 bases short, with 11 bases between. The CDR3 sequence is 14 residues long. Germline V gene lookup returns CDR1 MDHEN and CDR2 SYDVKM. This CDR3 is CASSFHRVAYEQYF. The CDR3 DNA reads TGTGCCAGCAGTTTCCACAGGGTTGCCTACGAGCAGTACTTC.

The gene calls are TRBV27 and TRBJ2-7; 9 positions match TRBD1. V trimming: 8 bases; J trimming: 2 bases; junction bases outside the gene matches: 7. There are 14 residues in the CDR3. Germline-derived CDR1 and CDR2 are MNHEY and SMNVEV (reference sequence). The CDR3, as DNA: TGTGCCAGCCGGGGGACAGGGAAAACCTACGAGCAGTACTTC. Translating gives CASRGTGKTYEQYF.

This clone has more than one count but fewer than ten. V gene TRBV2 combines with J gene TRBJ2-7; TRBD2 is a possible D gene (5 bases). V was trimmed by 4 bases and J by 5 bases, leaving 15 bases between them. CDR1 and CDR2 (germline): SNHLY, FYNNEI. This CDR3 is built from 14 residues. DNA for the CDR3: TGTGCCAGCAGTGGGATTAGCGAGATTAACGAGCAGTACTTC. This codes for CASSGISEINEQYF.

The J gene is TRBJ2-2, the V gene TRBV5-1, with TRBD2 identical over 11 bases. CDR3 length: 17 residues. The trim removed 3 bases at V and 4 bases at J, leaving 8 bases unmatched. Germline CDR1 is SGHRS and CDR2 is YFSETQ. DNA for the CDR3: TGCGCCAGCAGCTCATCTCGGACTAGCGGGCCCACCGGGGAGCTGTTTTTT. Translating gives CASSSSRTSGPTGELFF.

The rearrangement uses TRBV29-1 and TRBJ1-1; 9 bases match TRBD1. Germline CDR1 SQVTM, CDR2 ANQGSEA. V lost 1 base and J lost 5; bases outside the gene matches: 8. The CDR3 extends over 15 amino acids. The CDR3 is CSVEVTTGGWTEAFF. The CDR3 DNA reads TGCAGCGTTGAAGTCACTACAGGGGGCTGGACTGAAGCTTTCTTT.

The rearrangement joins TRBV5-1 to TRBJ2-5; a possible D gene is TRBD2 (6 bases). Trimming removed 0 bases from V and 5 bases from J, with 17 bases in between. Germline values: CDR1 SGHRS, CDR2 YFSETQ. The CDR3 is 16 residues long. This chain's CDR3 is CASSLVRRGLAETQYF. The DNA of the CDR3 is TGCGCCAGCAGCTTGGTTCGTCGGGGGTTGGCGGAGACCCAGTACTTC.